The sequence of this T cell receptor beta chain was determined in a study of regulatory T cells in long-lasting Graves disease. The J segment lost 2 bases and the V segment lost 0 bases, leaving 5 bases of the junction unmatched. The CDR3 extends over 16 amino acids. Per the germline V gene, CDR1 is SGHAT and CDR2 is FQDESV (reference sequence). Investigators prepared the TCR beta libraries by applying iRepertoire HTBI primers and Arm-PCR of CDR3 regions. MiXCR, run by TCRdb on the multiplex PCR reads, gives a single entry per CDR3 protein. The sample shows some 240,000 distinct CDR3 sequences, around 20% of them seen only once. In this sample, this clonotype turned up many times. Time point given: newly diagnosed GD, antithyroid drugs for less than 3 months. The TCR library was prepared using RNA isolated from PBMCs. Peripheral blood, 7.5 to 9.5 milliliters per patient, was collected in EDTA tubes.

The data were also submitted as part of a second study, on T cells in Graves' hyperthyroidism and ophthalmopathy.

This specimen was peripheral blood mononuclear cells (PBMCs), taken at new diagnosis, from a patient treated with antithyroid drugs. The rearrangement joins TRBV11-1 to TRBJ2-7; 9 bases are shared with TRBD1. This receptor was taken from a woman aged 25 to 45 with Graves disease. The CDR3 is CASSLAGTGKTYEQYF. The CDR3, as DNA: TGTGCCAGCAGCTTAGCCGGGACAGGGAAAACCTACGAGCAGTACTTC.